Included here is one TCR beta chain sequence, with context. What it binds is not known. Trimming took off 4 bases at V and 0 bases at J, with 7 bases between the two ends. This CDR3 comprises 13 residues. The germline V gene encodes CDR1 KGHSH and CDR2 LQKENI. This entry comes from a study of OX40 agonist ivuxolimab in advanced cancers. About the study: Dose-escalation subjects each had hepatocellular carcinoma, melanoma, renal cell or head and neck cancer. Partial responses occurred in three patients (one hepatocellular carcinoma, two cutaneous melanoma).

Only in-frame clones appear in the TCRdb table, and some are missing; sequencing was by immunoSEQ multiplex PCR. The table includes roughly 93,000 clones, under 95% detected once. Study-level results: On average, CD8+ T cells showed a greater number of expanded clones than CD4+. Clonal expansion was seen in CD4+ and CD8+ blood T cells by week 6 at 0.1 to 3.0 mg/kg.

This TCR was sampled from an adult with an advanced solid tumor such as melanoma, head and neck, liver or kidney cancer. The sample here was CD4+ or CD8+ T cells sorted from blood, taken in a trial of the OX40 agonist ivuxolimab. This chain links TRBV18 with TRBJ2-7; D not resolved. The CDR3 DNA reads as TGTGCCAGCTCACAGGACCACTCCTACGAGCAGTACTTC. It yields the protein CASSQDHSYEQYF.